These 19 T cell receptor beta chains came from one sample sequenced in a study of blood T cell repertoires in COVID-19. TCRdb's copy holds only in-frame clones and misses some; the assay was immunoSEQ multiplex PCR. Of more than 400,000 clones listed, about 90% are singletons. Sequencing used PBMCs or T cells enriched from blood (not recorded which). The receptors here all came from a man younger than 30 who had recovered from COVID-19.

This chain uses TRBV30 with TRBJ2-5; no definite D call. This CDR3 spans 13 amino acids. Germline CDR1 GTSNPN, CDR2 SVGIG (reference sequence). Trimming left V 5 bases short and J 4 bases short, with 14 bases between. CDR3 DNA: TGTGCCTGGGAACTTGGAGAAGGAGAGACCCAGTACTTC. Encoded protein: CAWELGEGETQYF.

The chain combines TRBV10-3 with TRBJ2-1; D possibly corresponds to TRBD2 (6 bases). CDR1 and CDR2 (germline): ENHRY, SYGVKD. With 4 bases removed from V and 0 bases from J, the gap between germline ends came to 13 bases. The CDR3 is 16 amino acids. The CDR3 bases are TGTGCCATCAGTGTATTAGCGGCGAGCTCCTACAATGAGCAGTTCTTC. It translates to CAISVLAASSYNEQFF.

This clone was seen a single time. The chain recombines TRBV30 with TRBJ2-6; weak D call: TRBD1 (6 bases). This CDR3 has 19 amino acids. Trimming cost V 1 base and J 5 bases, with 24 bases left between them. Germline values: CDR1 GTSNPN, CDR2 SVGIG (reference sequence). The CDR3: CAWSDATGTPSERANVLTF. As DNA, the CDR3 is TGTGCCTGGAGTGACGCAACAGGGACCCCCTCGGAAAGGGCCAACGTCCTGACTTTC.

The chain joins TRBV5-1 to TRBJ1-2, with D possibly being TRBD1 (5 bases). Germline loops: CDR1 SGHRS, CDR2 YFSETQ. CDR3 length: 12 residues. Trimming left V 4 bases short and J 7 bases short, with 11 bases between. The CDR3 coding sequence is TGCGCCAGCAGCACCTCAAGGGGTGGCTACACCTTC. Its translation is CASSTSRGGYTF. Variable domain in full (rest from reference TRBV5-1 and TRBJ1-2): KAGVTQTPRYLIKTRGQQVTLSCSPISGHRSVSWYQQTPGQGLQFLFEYFSETQRNKGNFPGRFSGRQFSNSRSEMNVSTLELGDSALYLCASSTSRGGYTFGSGTRLTVV.

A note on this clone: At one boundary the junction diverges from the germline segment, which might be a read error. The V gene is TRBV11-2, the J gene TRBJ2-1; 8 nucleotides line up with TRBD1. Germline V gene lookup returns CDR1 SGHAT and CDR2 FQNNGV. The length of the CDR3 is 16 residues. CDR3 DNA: TGTGCCAGCAGCGTAGAAGGCAGGGGGCCCTACAATGAGCAGTTCTTC. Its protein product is CASSVEGRGPYNEQFF.

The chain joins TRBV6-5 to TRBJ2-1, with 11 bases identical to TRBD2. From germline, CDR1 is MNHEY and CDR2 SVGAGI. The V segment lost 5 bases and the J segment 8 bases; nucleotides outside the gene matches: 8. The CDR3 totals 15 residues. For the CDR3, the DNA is TGTGCCAGCAGTCGCACTAGCGGGAGTTCTCATGAGCAGTTCTTC. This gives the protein CASSRTSGSSHEQFF.

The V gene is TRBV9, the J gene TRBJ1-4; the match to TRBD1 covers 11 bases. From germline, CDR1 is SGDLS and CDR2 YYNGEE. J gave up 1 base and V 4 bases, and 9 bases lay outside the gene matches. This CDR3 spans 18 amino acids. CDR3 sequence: CASSPRDRGSLTNEKLFF. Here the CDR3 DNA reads TGTGCCAGCAGCCCCCGGGACAGGGGGAGCTTAACTAATGAAAAACTGTTTTTT.

In nucleotides, the CDR3 is TGCGCCAGCAGGCCGGGGGGGCGAGGCAATCAGCCCCAGCATTTT. Translation gives CASRPGGRGNQPQHF. This chain connects TRBV10-2 to TRBJ1-5, with D possibly TRBD1 on 6 matching bases. The CDR3 loop spans 15 amino acids. Germline values: CDR1 WSHSY, CDR2 SAAADI. Trimming stripped 6 bases from V and 2 bases from J, with 14 bases between.

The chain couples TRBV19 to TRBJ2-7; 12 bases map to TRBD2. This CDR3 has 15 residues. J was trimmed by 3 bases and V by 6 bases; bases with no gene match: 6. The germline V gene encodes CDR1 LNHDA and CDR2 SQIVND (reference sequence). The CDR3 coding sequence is TGTGCCAGTAGCGACCCGGGACTAGCGGGCTACGAGCAGTACTTC. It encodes CASSDPGLAGYEQYF.

The CDR3 DNA reads as TGTGCCCCCCGGGACAGAGAGGATTATGGCTACACCTTC. It is translated as CAPRDREDYGYTF. The chain combines TRBV6-4 with TRBJ1-2; 7 nucleotides line up with TRBD1. With V trimmed by 11 bases and J by 5 bases, 11 bases remained unmatched. In germline, CDR1 is MRHNA, CDR2 SNTAGT. This CDR3 is built from 13 residues.

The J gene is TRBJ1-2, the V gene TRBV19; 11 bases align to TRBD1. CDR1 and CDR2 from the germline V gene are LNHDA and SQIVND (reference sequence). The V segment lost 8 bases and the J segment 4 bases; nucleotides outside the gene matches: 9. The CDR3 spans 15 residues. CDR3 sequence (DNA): TGTGCCAGTTCGTCCGGGACAGGGGGTTTCTATGGCTACACCTTC. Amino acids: CASSSGTGGFYGYTF. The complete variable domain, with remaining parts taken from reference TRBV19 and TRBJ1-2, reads DGGITQSPKYLFRKEGQNVTLSCEQNLNHDAMYWYRQDPGQGLRLIYYSQIVNDFQKGDIAEGYSVSREKKESFPLTVTSAQKNPTAFYLCASSSGTGGFYGYTFGSGTRLTVV.

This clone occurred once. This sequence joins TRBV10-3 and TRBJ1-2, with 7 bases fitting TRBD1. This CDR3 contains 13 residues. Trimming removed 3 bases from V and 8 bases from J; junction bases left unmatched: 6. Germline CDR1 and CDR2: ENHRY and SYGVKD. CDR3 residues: CAISEGGGYGYTF. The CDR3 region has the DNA TGTGCCATCAGTGAAGGGGGCGGGTACGGCTACACCTTC.

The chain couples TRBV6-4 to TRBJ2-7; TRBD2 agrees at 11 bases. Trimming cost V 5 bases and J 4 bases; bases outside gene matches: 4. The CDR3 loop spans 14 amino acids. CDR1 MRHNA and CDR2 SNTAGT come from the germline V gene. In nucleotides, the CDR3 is TGTGCCAGCAGTATGACTAGCGGGGAATACGAGCAGTACTTC. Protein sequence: CASSMTSGEYEQYF.

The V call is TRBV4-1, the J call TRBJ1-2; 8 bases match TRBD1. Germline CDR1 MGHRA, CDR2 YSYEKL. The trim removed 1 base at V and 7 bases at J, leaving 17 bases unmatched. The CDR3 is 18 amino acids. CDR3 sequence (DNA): TGCGCCAGCAGCCAAGTAATAACCCCCGGGACAGGCCTTTCTGGCTACACCTTC. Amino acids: CASSQVITPGTGLSGYTF.

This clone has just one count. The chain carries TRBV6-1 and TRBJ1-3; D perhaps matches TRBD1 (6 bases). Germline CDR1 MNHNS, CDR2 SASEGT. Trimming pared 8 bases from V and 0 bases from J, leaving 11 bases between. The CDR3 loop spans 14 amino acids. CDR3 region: CASFTGSSGNTIYF. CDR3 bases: TGTGCCAGCTTTACAGGGAGCTCTGGAAACACCATATATTTT.

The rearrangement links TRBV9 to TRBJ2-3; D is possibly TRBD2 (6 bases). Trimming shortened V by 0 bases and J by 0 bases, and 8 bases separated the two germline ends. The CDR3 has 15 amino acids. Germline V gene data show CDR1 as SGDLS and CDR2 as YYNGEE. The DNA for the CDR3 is TGTGCCAGCAGCGTAGCGGGAGCTAGCACAGATACGCAGTATTTT. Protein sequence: CASSVAGASTDTQYF.

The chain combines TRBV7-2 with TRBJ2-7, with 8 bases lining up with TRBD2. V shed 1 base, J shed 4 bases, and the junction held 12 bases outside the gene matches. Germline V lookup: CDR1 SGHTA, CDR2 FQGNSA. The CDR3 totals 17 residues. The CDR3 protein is CASSLGKTWTSWYEQYF. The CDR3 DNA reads TGTGCCAGCAGCTTAGGCAAAACGTGGACTAGCTGGTACGAGCAGTACTTC.

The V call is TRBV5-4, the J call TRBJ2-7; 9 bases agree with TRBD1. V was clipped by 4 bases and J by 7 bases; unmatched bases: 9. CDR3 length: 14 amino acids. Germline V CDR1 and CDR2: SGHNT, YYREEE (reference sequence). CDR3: CASSPGQGTWEQYF. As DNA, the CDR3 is TGTGCCAGCAGCCCGGGACAGGGAACGTGGGAGCAGTACTTC. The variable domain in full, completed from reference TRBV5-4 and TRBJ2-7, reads ETGVTQSPTHLIKTRGQQVTLRCSSQSGHNTVSWYQQALGQGPQFIFQYYREEENGRGNFPPRFSGLQFPNYSSELNVNALELDDSALYLCASSPGQGTWEQYFGPGTRLTVT.

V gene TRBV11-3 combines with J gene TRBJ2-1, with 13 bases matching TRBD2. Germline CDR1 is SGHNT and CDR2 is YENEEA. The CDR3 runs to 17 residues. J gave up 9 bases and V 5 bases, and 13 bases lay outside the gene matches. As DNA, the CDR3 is TGTGCCAGCAGCCTCAATTGGGGACTAGCGGGATTGGGTGAGCAGTTCTTC. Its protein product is CASSLNWGLAGLGEQFF.